This T cell receptor beta chain was profiled in a study of blood T cell repertoires in COVID-19. About the study: Sources were T cells, B-cell-depleted T cells, or PBMCs; the material itself was cDNA or gDNA.

TCRdb keeps only in-frame clones here, not all; method: immunoSEQ multiplex PCR. The sample carries some 74,000 clones, 70% to 90% recorded once. V gave up 3 bases and J gave up 10 bases, with 13 bases separating them. Germline loops: CDR1 LNHDA, CDR2 SQIVND (reference sequence). The CDR3 sequence is 13 residues long. Sequencing was performed on peripheral blood. The receptor's source is a woman older than 75 with active or convalescent COVID-19. The rearrangement uses TRBV19 and TRBJ2-1, with D possibly being TRBD1 (6 bases). CDR3 protein: CASSIWTEKEQFF. The CDR3 DNA follows: TGTGCCAGTAGTATTTGGACAGAGAAAGAGCAGTTCTTC. The whole variable domain, remainder taken from reference TRBV19 and TRBJ2-1, is DGGITQSPKYLFRKEGQNVTLSCEQNLNHDAMYWYRQDPGQGLRLIYYSQIVNDFQKGDIAEGYSVSREKKESFPLTVTSAQKNPTAFYLCASSIWTEKEQFFGPGTRLTVL.